The 13 T cell receptor beta chains given below trace back to one sample, sequenced in a study of Ad26.COV2.S vaccination and SARS-CoV-2 variants. Libraries were prepared by immunoSEQ multiplex PCR; TCRdb keeps only in-frame clonotypes and omits some of them. This repertoire shows about 280,000 clones, approximately 89% found once; its top ten account for around 3.5%. The treatment was: 15 to 20 received Ad26.COV2.S at low or high dose, single or two shots; about five received placebo; per-sample allocation not given. Collection of samples fell on day 63 after the first vaccine or placebo injection. Sequencing was performed on peripheral blood, taken in a trial of Ad26.COV2.S vaccine versus placebo. These receptor sequences come from a person aged 18-60 years who received the Ad26.COV2.S COVID-19 vaccine or a placebo.

The genes are TRBV19 and TRBJ1-2; no reliable D call. The CDR3 spans 14 residues. The V and J ends lost 0 bases and 5 bases respectively, with 10 bases between them. Looked up from germline, CDR1 is LNHDA and CDR2 is SQIVND (reference sequence). The CDR3 sequence: CASSIERSRYGYTF. CDR3 nucleotides: TGTGCCAGTAGTATAGAGCGGAGTAGATATGGCTACACCTTC.

The chain joins TRBV5-4 to TRBJ1-2, with TRBD1 as a possible D gene (5 bases). CDR3 length: 13 amino acids. The germline gives CDR1 SGHNT, CDR2 YYREEE (reference sequence). V was clipped by 4 bases and J by 6 bases, with 13 bases between them. As DNA, the CDR3 is TGTGCCAGCAGCCCCACAGGCACCCATGGCTACACCTTC. Protein product: CASSPTGTHGYTF.

The chain combines TRBV5-1 with TRBJ1-2; TRBD1 agrees at 11 bases. Trimming at V came to 0 bases and at J to 0 bases, leaving 10 bases not matched to a gene. CDR1 SGHRS and CDR2 YFSETQ come from the germline V gene. The CDR3 is made up of 19 amino acids. CDR3 sequence (DNA): TGCGCCAGCAGCTTGGCCGGGACAGGGGGGAACTCAGCTAACTATGGCTACACCTTC. Its protein product is CASSLAGTGGNSANYGYTF.

The genes are TRBV21-1 and TRBJ1-3. TRBV21-1 is a recognized pseudogene. The CDR3 covers 14 residues. The CDR3 spells CASRRAHSGNTIYF. As DNA, the CDR3 is TGTGCCAGCAGGCGGGCCCACTCTGGAAACACCATATATTTT.

This clone was seen only a few times. The sample contains more than one DNA sequence encoding this CDR3. The chain couples TRBV6-1 to TRBJ2-5; 8 positions agree with TRBD1. V lost 0 bases to trimming and J lost 5 bases; unmatched junction nucleotides: 8. CDR3 length equals 16 residues. In germline, CDR1 is MNHNS, CDR2 SASEGT. The CDR3 region is CASSEAFGRGQETQYF. CDR3 nucleotide sequence: TGTGCCAGCAGTGAAGCGTTTGGCAGGGGGCAGGAGACCCAGTACTTC.

The chain employs TRBV7-9 and TRBJ1-3, with a tentative D call TRBD1 (6 bases). V was trimmed by 3 bases and J by 1 base, leaving 13 bases between them. CDR1 and CDR2 from the germline V gene are SEHNR and FQNEAQ (reference sequence). CDR3 length: 16 residues. CDR3 nucleotides: TGTGCCAGCAGCTTCCAGGGGCCCAAATCTGGAAACACCATATATTTT. This translates into CASSFQGPKSGNTIYF.

The V and J genes are TRBV6-5 and TRBJ2-7; D uncertain. The CDR3 sequence is 11 residues long. Germline values: CDR1 MNHEY, CDR2 SVGAGI. Trimming stripped 10 bases from V and 1 base from J, with 8 bases between. CDR3 nucleotide sequence: TGTGCCACCCTTAAGTCCTACGAGCAGTACTTC. Its protein product is CATLKSYEQYF.

J is TRBJ2-1 and V is TRBV7-2, with 11 bases identical to TRBD2. Germline CDR1 and CDR2: SGHTA and FQGNSA. Trimming cost V 5 bases and J 7 bases; bases outside gene matches: 13. The CDR3 contains 17 residues. CDR3 DNA sequence: TGTGCCAGCAGCACACTAGCGGGGGTAAGTTCGCGGAATGAGCAGTTCTTC. Translated: CASSTLAGVSSRNEQFF.

This clone appeared a single time. The J gene is TRBJ2-3, the V gene TRBV2; unclear D gene. V lost 3 bases and J 6 bases, leaving 13 bases between the germline ends. Germline loops: CDR1 SNHLY, CDR2 FYNNEI. The CDR3 extends over 14 amino acids. The CDR3 loop is CASSEITSRDTQYF. As DNA, the CDR3 is TGTGCCAGCAGTGAGATCACCTCTCGGGATACGCAGTATTTT.

The chain combines TRBV9 with TRBJ2-3; D is perhaps TRBD2 (5 bases). This CDR3 has 20 residues. V lost 1 base to trimming and J lost 2 bases, with 26 bases between them. From germline, CDR1 is SGDLS and CDR2 YYNGEE. The CDR3 protein is CASSVRFGQWHSGNTDTQYF. In DNA, the CDR3 is TGTGCCAGCAGCGTACGTTTTGGGCAATGGCACAGCGGCAACACAGATACGCAGTATTTT.

This clone turned up a few times. The chain combines TRBV5-6 with TRBJ2-3; 7 bases match TRBD1. Germline values: CDR1 SGHDT, CDR2 YYEEEE. V lost 1 base, J lost 7 bases, and 6 bases stayed unmatched. The CDR3 consists of 14 residues. CDR3: CASSLRGQTNTQYF. CDR3 DNA sequence: TGTGCCAGCAGCTTGAGGGGGCAGACAAATACGCAGTATTTT.

The rearrangement links TRBV7-9 to TRBJ1-2; D unresolved. Trimming removed 2 bases from V and 5 bases from J, with 12 bases in between. The CDR3 runs 14 residues. The germline V gene has CDR1 SEHNR and CDR2 FQNEAQ (reference sequence). The CDR3 here is CASSLLGIGYGYTF. CDR3 nucleotides: TGTGCCAGCAGCTTACTCGGGATAGGATATGGCTACACCTTC.

Turning to this clone: Other DNA sequences in this sample translate to the same CDR3. This sequence joins TRBV15 and TRBJ2-7, with TRBD1 matching over 7 bases. Germline V CDR1 and CDR2: LNHNV, YYDKDF (reference sequence). The junction had 0 bases not matched to a gene; V was cut back by 3 bases and J by 1 base. The CDR3 runs to 13 residues. The CDR3 loop is CATSRDRSYEQYF. In nucleotides, the CDR3 is TGTGCCACCAGCAGGGACAGGTCCTACGAGCAGTACTTC.